The clone carrying this TCR beta chain showed up just a few times. The antigen is undetermined. In germline, CDR1 is MDHEN, CDR2 SYDVKM. CDR3 length equals 17 residues. J gave up 3 bases and V 3 bases, and 11 bases lay outside the gene matches. This sample stems from a study of beta chain features in type 1 diabetes. About the study: All samples yielded 100 million to 140 million examined sorted cells.

What was sequenced were expressed TCRB transcripts, since all of the isolated RNA had been reverse transcribed. Measured with immunoSEQ multiplex PCR; TCRdb has only the in-frame clones, and not every one. The sample carries 810,000 or so clones, 15% to 20% recorded once. Study results and caveats: Among patients, naive, central memory and Treg TCRB repertoires appeared more similar than among healthy donors.

This receptor was identified in a woman aged 18 to 35 in good health. The chain joins TRBV28 to TRBJ2-7; 10 nucleotides match TRBD2. Input material: naive CD4+ T cells from blood. The CDR3 region has the DNA TGTGCCAGCAGTTTTGACCCACTAGCGGGATTACTCTACGAGCAGTACTTC. Amino acids: CASSFDPLAGLLYEQYF.